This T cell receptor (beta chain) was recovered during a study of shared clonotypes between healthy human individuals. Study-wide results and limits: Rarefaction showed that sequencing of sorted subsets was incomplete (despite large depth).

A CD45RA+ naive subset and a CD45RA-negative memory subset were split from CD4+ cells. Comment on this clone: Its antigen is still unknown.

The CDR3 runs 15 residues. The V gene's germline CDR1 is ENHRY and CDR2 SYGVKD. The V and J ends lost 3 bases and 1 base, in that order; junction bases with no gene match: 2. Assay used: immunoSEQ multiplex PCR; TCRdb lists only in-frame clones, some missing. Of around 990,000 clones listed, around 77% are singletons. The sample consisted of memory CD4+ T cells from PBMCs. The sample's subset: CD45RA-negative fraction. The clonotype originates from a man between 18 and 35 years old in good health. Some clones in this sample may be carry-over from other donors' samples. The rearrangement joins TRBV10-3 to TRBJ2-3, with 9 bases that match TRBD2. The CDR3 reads CAISELAGGTDTQYF. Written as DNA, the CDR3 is TGTGCCATCAGTGAATTAGCGGGAGGCACAGATACGCAGTATTTT.